Listed below are T cell receptor beta chains from one sample, sequenced in a study of blood T cells in healthy people across ages. TCRdb reprocessed the 5' RACE reads with MiXCR, giving one entry per CDR3 protein. Of 1.5 million to 2 million distinct CDR3 sequences detected, roughly 28% appear once; the ten largest clones hold about 8%. Sequencing used blood. The receptors derive from a woman in her twenties or thirties in good health. Both conserved end residues are part of each CDR3. A D gene is named only where the DNA matches it firmly. Only some rows state a clone size, as once, few, many or a class for expanded clones.

V	size	J	D	CDR3	DNA
TRBV20-1	many	TRBJ1-5	-	CSARDHRVDSQPQHF	TGCAGTGCTAGAGATCACAGGGTAGATTCTCAGCCCCAGCATTTT
TRBV3-1	few	TRBJ2-5	TRBD2	CASSQDVGWLAGGQETQYF	TGTGCCAGCAGCCAAGATGTCGGTTGGCTAGCGGGAGGACAAGAGACCCAGTACTTC
TRBV7-2	many	TRBJ2-7	TRBD1	CASSLVGQDPSYEQYF	TGTGCCAGCAGCTTAGTGGGACAGGACCCCTCCTACGAGCAGTACTTC
TRBV18	-	TRBJ2-1	-	CASSRPDYLNSYNEQFF	TGTGCCAGCTCACGACCCGACTACCTCAACTCCTACAATGAGCAGTTCTTC
TRBV24-1	-	TRBJ2-7	TRBD1	CATSVAGGGYEQYF	TGTGCCACCAGTGTCGCAGGGGGTGGCTACGAGCAGTACTTC
TRBV10-3	many	TRBJ2-3	-	CAISDQGTDTQYF	TGTGCCATCAGTGACCAAGGCACAGATACGCAGTATTTT
TRBV10-3	-	TRBJ1-1	-	CAISEEGYTEAFF	TGTGCCATCAGTGAGGAGGGTTATACTGAAGCTTTCTTT
TRBV28	-	TRBJ1-5	-	CASSLGTVLSGQPQHF	TGTGCCAGCAGTTTAGGGACGGTCCTTAGCGGCCAGCCCCAGCATTTT
TRBV10-3	-	TRBJ2-1	TRBD2	CAISKSGGANEQFF	TGTGCCATCAGCAAAAGCGGGGGGGCCAATGAGCAGTTCTTC
TRBV10-3	-	TRBJ2-3	-	CAISTTDTQYF	TGTGCCATCAGTACGACAGATACGCAGTATTTT
TRBV20-1	-	TRBJ2-7	-	CSANRDRAYEQYF	TGCAGTGCGAACCGGGACCGTGCCTACGAGCAGTACTTC
TRBV30	-	TRBJ2-2	-	CAWSVRSYPGELFF	TGTGCCTGGAGTGTACGATCGTATCCCGGGGAGCTGTTTTTT
TRBV20-1	-	TRBJ2-7	-	CNARADLGRNYEQYF	TGCAATGCTAGAGCGGATCTGGGACGGAACTACGAGCAGTACTTC
TRBV5-1	few	TRBJ2-6	TRBD2	CASSLMGEGRVGANVLTF	TGCGCCAGCAGCTTGATGGGGGAGGGGCGAGTTGGGGCCAACGTCCTGACTTTC
TRBV4-1	-	TRBJ2-7	-	CASSQDHLAPNEQYF	TGCGCCAGCAGCCAAGATCATCTAGCGCCGAACGAGCAGTACTTC
TRBV7-2	few	TRBJ2-5	-	CASRAGWETQYF	TGTGCCAGCAGAGCGGGCTGGGAGACCCAGTACTTC
TRBV18	many	TRBJ2-7	-	CASQAGTDSYEQYF	TGTGCCAGCCAGGCGGGCACGGACTCCTACGAGCAGTACTTC
TRBV20-1	-	TRBJ2-1	TRBD2	CSARDGTSGSPRNEQFF	TGCAGTGCTAGAGATGGGACTAGCGGGAGCCCGAGGAATGAGCAGTTCTTC
TRBV6-5	-	TRBJ1-3	-	CASSYDSIYSGNTIYF	TGTGCCAGCAGTTACGACAGCATTTACTCTGGAAACACCATATATTTT
TRBV29-1	-	TRBJ2-1	-	CSVENDTYEQFF	TGCAGCGTTGAGAATGATACCTACGAGCAGTTCTTC
TRBV9	-	TRBJ2-6	TRBD1	CASSARDRNSGANVLTF	TGTGCCAGCAGCGCCCGGGACAGGAACTCTGGGGCCAACGTCCTGACTTTC
TRBV7-9	-	TRBJ2-4	TRBD1	CASSGDRVRTYGQYF	TGTGCCAGCAGCGGGGACAGGGTAAGAACCTACGGGCAGTACTTC
TRBV20-1	-	TRBJ2-3	TRBD2	CSAAGLAGVTDTQYF	TGCAGTGCTGCCGGACTAGCGGGAGTCACAGATACGCAGTATTTT
TRBV6-1	few	TRBJ2-7	-	CASSGWDRSSYYEQYF	TGTGCCAGCAGTGGGTGGGACCGCTCTTCATACTACGAGCAGTACTTC
TRBV29-1	-	TRBJ2-1	-	CSEGPGGIYNEQFF	TGCAGCGAGGGGCCTGGGGGGATTTACAATGAGCAGTTCTTC
TRBV2	few	TRBJ1-5	-	CASSEQGLDNQPQHF	TGTGCCAGCAGTGAGCAGGGGTTAGACAATCAGCCCCAGCATTTT
TRBV7-2	-	TRBJ1-5	-	CASSLGGLRAQPQHF	TGTGCCAGCAGCTTAGGGGGGCTGAGGGCCCAGCCCCAGCATTTT
TRBV7-6	-	TRBJ1-5	-	CASSLVQGSNQPQHF	TGTGCCAGCAGCTTAGTTCAGGGGAGCAATCAGCCCCAGCATTTT
TRBV7-2	-	TRBJ2-7	-	CASSLDRELYGQYF	TGTGCCAGCAGCTTAGACAGGGAACTCTACGGGCAGTACTTC
TRBV7-2	many	TRBJ2-7	-	CASSPPGDEQYF	TGTGCCAGCAGCCCCCCGGGGGACGAGCAGTACTTC
TRBV19	-	TRBJ2-3	TRBD2	CAGTDQSGGGDNTQYF	TGTGCCGGTACCGACCAGTCGGGCGGGGGGGATAATACGCAGTATTTT
TRBV12-3/TRBV12-4	-	TRBJ1-5	TRBD1	CASSLVGTEGSGAQHF	TGTGCCAGCAGTTTGGTCGGGACAGAAGGATCAGGGGCCCAGCATTTT
TRBV7-9	many	TRBJ2-1	-	CASSADKQQFF	TGTGCCAGCAGCGCAGACAAACAGCAGTTCTTC
TRBV5-5	few	TRBJ2-5	-	CASTSTPWTTQYF	TGTGCCAGCACCTCCACGCCATGGACGACCCAGTACTTC
TRBV4-3	many	TRBJ1-2	-	CASSQEIGAGYGYTF	TGCGCCAGCAGCCAAGAAATAGGGGCGGGCTATGGCTACACCTTC